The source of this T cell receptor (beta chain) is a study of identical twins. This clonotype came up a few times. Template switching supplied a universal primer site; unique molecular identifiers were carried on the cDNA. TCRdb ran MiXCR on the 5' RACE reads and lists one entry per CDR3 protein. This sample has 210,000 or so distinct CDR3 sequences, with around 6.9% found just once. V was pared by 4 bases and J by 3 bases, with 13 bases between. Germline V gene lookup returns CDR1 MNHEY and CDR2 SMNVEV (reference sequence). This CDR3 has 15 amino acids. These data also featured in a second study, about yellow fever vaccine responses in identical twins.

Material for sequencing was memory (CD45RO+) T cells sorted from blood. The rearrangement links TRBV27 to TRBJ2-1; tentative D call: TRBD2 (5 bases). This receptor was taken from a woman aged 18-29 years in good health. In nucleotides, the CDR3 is TGTGCCAGCAGTTCCCGGGGATCAAGCTACAATGAGCAGTTCTTC. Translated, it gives CASSSRGSSYNEQFF.